The present entry profiles one T cell receptor beta chain with its context. This entry comes from a study of T-cell reconstitution after alpha-beta-depleted transplantation in children. Molecular barcoding with unique molecular identifiers was used for the TCRbeta library. TCRdb recomputed calls from the PCR reads with MiXCR, one row per CDR3 protein. The profile shows about 340,000 distinct CDR3 sequences, more than 10% of them singletons. This CDR3 has 13 amino acids. The germline V gene has CDR1 DFQATT and CDR2 SNEGSKA (reference sequence). Trimming stripped 0 bases from V and 1 base from J, with 6 bases between.

This clonotype originated in a human donor who donated a stem cell graft to a child with Fanconi anemia. This material consisted of PBMCs, taken from the stem cell graft. The J gene is TRBJ1-1, the V gene TRBV20-1; D uncertain. The CDR3 nucleotides read TGCAGTGCTAGAGATCACACGAACACTGAAGCTTTCTTT. This sequence encodes CSARDHTNTEAFF.